This TCR beta chain was obtained from a study of CD8 T cells in Susac syndrome. CD8+ and CD4+ T cells were negatively isolated; TEMRA cells were FACS-enriched. CDR1 is DFQATT, CDR2 SNEGSKA, per germline (reference sequence). The CDR3 runs 15 residues. V was pared by 4 bases and J by 4 bases, with 10 bases of the junction left unmatched. When the RNA was reverse transcribed, random hexamers were used with an input of roughly 0.5 to 1 ug. Coverage of TCR beta CDR3 amplification by immunoSEQ multiplex PCR extended to 54 Vbeta and 13 Jbeta. Each CDR3 protein is one row after TCRdb ran MiXCR on the immunoSEQ multiplex PCR reads. The sample lists roughly 250,000 distinct CDR3 sequences; 95% to 97% were seen once.

The sequence was obtained from a human donor with Susac syndrome. Sequenced input: CD4+ T cells from PBMCs. This rearrangement joins TRBV20-1 to TRBJ1-5; TRBD1 agrees at 7 bases. The CDR3 loop reads CSATRDRVLNQPQHF. The CDR3 coding sequence is TGCAGTGCTACGCGGGACAGAGTCTTAAATCAGCCCCAGCATTTT.